These 21 T cell receptor beta chains share one sample of origin, sequenced in a study of blood T cell repertoires in COVID-19. Assay: immunoSEQ multiplex PCR; the TCRdb copy retains only in-frame clones and omits some. The sample shows under 150,000 clones, 88% of them seen only once. The sequencing input was peripheral blood. Receptor source: a man over 45 with acute or convalescent COVID-19.

This clone is a singleton in its sample. The V call is TRBV11-2, the J call TRBJ2-5, with 10 bases that match TRBD2. Germline V gene sequence: CDR1 SGHAT, CDR2 FQNNGV. The ends lost 5 bases at V and 4 bases at J; junction bases unmatched: 4. The CDR3 runs 14 residues. The CDR3 here is CASSLAGVRETQYF. In nucleotides, the CDR3 is TGTGCCAGCAGCCTAGCGGGAGTGCGAGAGACCCAGTACTTC.

V usage is TRBV5-1 and J usage is TRBJ2-1; TRBD2 matches at 9 bases. Per the germline V gene, CDR1 is SGHRS and CDR2 is YFSETQ. The CDR3 extends over 15 amino acids. With V trimmed by 3 bases and J by 5 bases, 6 bases remained unmatched. The CDR3 spells CASSSLAGSNNEQFF. CDR3 in DNA: TGCGCCAGCAGCTCCCTAGCGGGGAGTAACAATGAGCAGTTCTTC. The full variable domain, rest sourced from reference TRBV5-1 and TRBJ2-1, is KAGVTQTPRYLIKTRGQQVTLSCSPISGHRSVSWYQQTPGQGLQFLFEYFSETQRNKGNFPGRFSGRQFSNSRSEMNVSTLELGDSALYLCASSSLAGSNNEQFFGPGTRLTVL.

This chain joins TRBV12-3 or TRBV12-4 and TRBJ2-1, with 7 bases lining up with TRBD1. The V segment lost 8 bases and the J segment 6 bases; nucleotides outside the gene matches: 7. The CDR3 length is 13 residues. The CDR3 DNA reads as TGTGCCAGCGGCCCGGGACAGCGCAATGAGCAGTTCTTC. Encoded protein: CASGPGQRNEQFF.

This clone has just one count. The CDR3 nucleotides read TGTGCCAGCAGTTTCGACCAGGTGACACCCCTCCACTTT. It encodes CASSFDQVTPLHF. The genes are TRBV27 and TRBJ1-6, with unresolved D. The V end lost 3 bases, the J end lost 11 bases, and 11 bases lay between the germline ends. Per the germline V gene, CDR1 is MNHEY and CDR2 is SMNVEV (reference sequence). CDR3 length: 13 residues.

The J gene is TRBJ1-5, the V gene TRBV27; TRBD1 aligns across 8 bases. Germline V gene data show CDR1 as MNHEY and CDR2 as SMNVEV (reference sequence). The ends lost 2 bases at V and 2 bases at J; junction bases unmatched: 8. The CDR3 covers 17 residues. CDR3 coding DNA: TGTGCCAGCAGTTTAAGTCAACAGGGGGGGGGCAATCAGCCCCAGCATTTT. This translates into CASSLSQQGGGNQPQHF.

CDR3 region: CASSTSGLAGSYNEQFF. Written as DNA, the CDR3 is TGTGCCAGCAGCACCTCCGGACTAGCGGGATCCTACAATGAGCAGTTCTTC. V is TRBV11-2 and J is TRBJ2-1; TRBD2 aligns across 12 bases. Germline trimming cut 5 bases from V and 1 base from J; bases unmatched to any gene: 6. Germline V gene sequence: CDR1 SGHAT, CDR2 FQNNGV. There are 17 residues in the CDR3.

The V gene is TRBV6-4, the J gene TRBJ1-2; D is unresolved. V lost 2 bases and J 8 bases, leaving 15 bases between the germline ends. The CDR3 is 14 amino acids. Germline V gives CDR1 MRHNA, CDR2 SNTAGT. The CDR3, as DNA: TGTGCCAGCAGTGACGGCCGCGTCCGGGGAGGCTACACCTTC. This codes for CASSDGRVRGGYTF.

This chain uses TRBV15 with TRBJ1-1; possibly TRBD1 for D (6 bases). CDR1 and CDR2 from the germline V gene are LNHNV and YYDKDF (reference sequence). The CDR3 loop spans 13 amino acids. Trimming took 8 bases from V and 7 from J, leaving 17 bases between them. In DNA form, the CDR3 reads TGTGCCACCCTCCTAGCCGGGACATATGAAGCTTTCTTT. This translates into CATLLAGTYEAFF. The whole variable domain, filled in from reference TRBV15 and TRBJ1-1, reads DAMVIQNPRYQVTQFGKPVTLSCSQTLNHNVMYWYQQKSSQAPKLLFHYYDKDFNNEADTPDNFQSRRPNTSFCFLDIRSPGLGDTAMYLCATLLAGTYEAFFGQGTRLTVV.

The V call is TRBV29-1, the J call TRBJ2-3; weak D call: TRBD1 (6 bases). V was clipped by 2 bases and J by 2 bases, with 17 bases between them. There are 16 residues in the CDR3. CDR1 is SQVTM, CDR2 ANQGSEA, per germline. The CDR3 sequence: CSVEPTGMGATDTQYF. The CDR3 DNA is TGCAGCGTTGAACCCACCGGAATGGGGGCCACAGATACGCAGTATTTT.

The chain has TRBV2 and TRBJ1-3, with TRBD1 matching 8 bases. Germline CDR1 SNHLY, CDR2 FYNNEI. The CDR3 loop spans 15 amino acids. V lost 6 bases, J lost 0 bases, and 4 bases stayed unmatched. CDR3 region: CASRDRVVSGNTIYF. In nucleotides, the CDR3 is TGTGCCAGCAGGGACAGGGTGGTCTCTGGAAACACCATATATTTT.

This clone was detected only once. The chain has TRBV23-1 and TRBJ2-7, with a weak D call TRBD2 (6 bases). TRBV23-1 is an ORF; its function is uncertain. CDR3 length equals 14 residues. Trimming left V 6 bases short and J 4 bases short, with 16 bases between. DNA of the CDR3: TGCGCCAGCAGGGTCGCGGTAGCGGCTTACGAGCAGTACTTC. This translates into CASRVAVAAYEQYF.

The chain uses TRBV10-3 and TRBJ1-1; 12 bases are shared with TRBD1. CDR1 is ENHRY and CDR2 is SYGVKD in the germline V gene. The CDR3 spans 14 residues. The V segment lost 6 bases and the J segment 7 bases; nucleotides outside the gene matches: 6. This CDR3 reads CAIRVGQGADEAFF. The DNA for the CDR3 is TGTGCCATCAGGGTGGGACAGGGGGCCGATGAAGCTTTCTTT.

V gene TRBV6-6 combines with J gene TRBJ1-5; 9 bases are a match to TRBD1. The V and J ends lost 0 bases and 3 bases, in that order; junction bases with no gene match: 3. Germline CDR1 MNHNY, CDR2 SVGAGI (reference sequence). The CDR3 is made up of 16 amino acids. The CDR3 sequence: CASSYSGQGYNQPQHF. CDR3 DNA sequence: TGTGCCAGCAGTTACTCGGGACAGGGATACAATCAGCCCCAGCATTTT.

The chain employs TRBV2 and TRBJ1-5; D possibly corresponds to TRBD1 (5 bases). The V and J ends lost 2 bases and 0 bases respectively, with 8 bases between them. This CDR3 has 15 amino acids. Germline V gene data show CDR1 as SNHLY and CDR2 as FYNNEI. The CDR3 DNA reads as TGTGCCAGCAGTGAACAGGGTCTTAGCAATCAGCCCCAGCATTTT. It yields the protein CASSEQGLSNQPQHF.

The rearrangement joins TRBV30 to TRBJ1-4; 8 bases line up with TRBD1. From germline, CDR1 is GTSNPN and CDR2 SVGIG (reference sequence). This CDR3 spans 16 amino acids. V dropped 2 bases and J dropped 2; count of bases not matched to a gene: 7. CDR3: CAWSPTRDRTNEKLFF. The CDR3 coding sequence is TGTGCCTGGAGTCCGACCAGGGACAGGACTAATGAAAAACTGTTTTTT.

This chain links TRBV6-5 with TRBJ1-2, with 9 nucleotides matching TRBD1. V lost 5 bases and J lost 2; bases outside the gene matches: 6. This CDR3 has 15 residues. Germline loops: CDR1 MNHEY, CDR2 SVGAGI. CDR3 bases: TGTGCCAGCAGTACCCGACAGGGGGGCAACTATGGCTACACCTTC. Translation gives CASSTRQGGNYGYTF.

Here the CDR3 DNA reads TGTGCCAGCAGTTTAGGGGACAGGGGGATAACTGAAGCTTTCTTT. Its protein is CASSLGDRGITEAFF. The chain joins TRBV27 to TRBJ1-1; TRBD1 agrees at 11 bases. Germline V gene lookup returns CDR1 MNHEY and CDR2 SMNVEV (reference sequence). The length of the CDR3 is 15 residues. J lost 5 bases, V lost 2 bases, and 4 bases had no gene match.

This chain joins TRBV11-3 and TRBJ1-6, with TRBD1 identical over 8 bases. Germline CDR1 SGHNT, CDR2 YENEEA. This CDR3 contains 15 residues. The V gene end was trimmed by 5 bases and the J gene end by 6 bases; junction bases not matched to a gene: 6. CDR3: CASSPRDRGNSPLHF. The CDR3 nucleotides read TGTGCCAGCAGCCCCCGAGACAGGGGTAATTCACCCCTCCACTTT.

The rearrangement links TRBV2 to TRBJ1-2, with D maybe TRBD1 (5 bases). Trimming removed 8 bases from V and 2 bases from J, with 18 bases in between. Germline V gene sequence: CDR1 SNHLY, CDR2 FYNNEI. The CDR3 runs to 15 residues. CDR3 region: CASSRAGAGNYGYTF. In DNA, the CDR3 is TGTGCCAGCTCCAGGGCCGGCGCAGGGAACTATGGCTACACCTTC.

V and J are TRBV27 and TRBJ2-3, with 8 bases matching TRBD2. Germline CDR1 reads MNHEY; CDR2 reads SMNVEV (reference sequence). The V segment lost 7 bases and the J segment 6 bases; nucleotides outside the gene matches: 12. The CDR3 has 15 amino acids. The CDR3 loop is CASKILAGAFDTQYF. In DNA form, the CDR3 reads TGTGCCAGCAAAATTCTAGCGGGTGCCTTTGATACGCAGTATTTT.

The V and J genes are TRBV19 and TRBJ2-1; 7 bases fit TRBD1. CDR3 length equals 13 residues. The junction had 4 bases not matched to a gene; V was cut back by 9 bases and J by 2 bases. Germline-derived CDR1 and CDR2 are LNHDA and SQIVND (reference sequence). CDR3 amino acids: CASHRGTYNEQFF. The CDR3 DNA reads as TGTGCCAGCCACAGGGGAACCTACAATGAGCAGTTCTTC.